The clone carrying this T cell receptor beta chain came up many times. The data were obtained in a study of neurological immune-mediated disorders. The V end was cut by 4 bases, the J end by 9 bases, with 13 bases between. The CDR3 is made up of 14 amino acids. Germline loops: CDR1 LGHNA, CDR2 YNFKEQ. As for time point: longitudinal time-point 1 (baseline). TCRdb reanalysed the 5' RACE reads using MiXCR and keeps one entry per CDR3 protein. Altogether more than 70,000 distinct CDR3 sequences are present, about a tenth being singletons, with the ten largest covering around a tenth. V is TRBV4-2 and J is TRBJ2-6; possible D gene TRBD1, 6 bases. The clonotype was recovered from a man in his thirties or forties in good health. The sequencing input was PBMCs. CDR3 DNA sequence: TGTGCCAGCAGCCCGCACGGACAGTACAACGTCCTGACTTTC. Protein product: CASSPHGQYNVLTF.